These 13 T cell receptor beta chains share one sample of origin, sequenced in a study of cytomegalovirus exposure and HLA in healthy donors. PCR used 60 Vbeta primers and 13 Jbeta primers. TCRdb's copy holds only in-frame clones and misses some; the assay was immunoSEQ multiplex PCR. The sample has approximately 97,000 clones, about four fifths seen once; the top ten hold roughly 3.5%. Sequences were obtained from PBMCs. The receptors shown here come from a male donor in good health and CMV-seropositive.

The CDR3 DNA sequence: TGCAGCGGCAGGGGTTCCTATGGCTACACCTTC. Protein: CSGRGSYGYTF. V and J are TRBV29-1 and TRBJ1-2, with D tentatively TRBD1 (6 bases). Germline V gene data show CDR1 as SQVTM and CDR2 as ANQGSEA. CDR3 size: 11 residues. Trimming left V 7 bases short and J 4 bases short, with 10 bases between.

This chain connects TRBV21-1 to TRBJ2-6; no DNA check was done on the table's D call, TRBD1. TRBV21-1 is flagged as a pseudogene. This CDR3 has 15 amino acids. The CDR3 region is CAFPTGLSGANVLTF. The CDR3 DNA sequence: TGTGCCTTTCCTACAGGGCTCTCTGGGGCCAACGTCCTGACTTTC.

The CDR3 here is CASSSAGGMGNEQFF. The CDR3 DNA reads TGTGCCAGCAGCTCTGCGGGGGGTATGGGGAATGAGCAGTTCTTC. The J gene is TRBJ2-1, the V gene TRBV7-2; 8 nucleotides match TRBD2. The CDR3 totals 15 residues. Per germline, CDR1 SGHTA and CDR2 FQGNSA. With 4 bases clipped from V and 7 bases from J, the junction kept 9 bases outside the gene matches.

This clone was seen only once. The chain couples TRBV6-5 to TRBJ2-7; 8 nucleotides match TRBD1. Trimming took 5 bases from V and 9 from J; bases not matched to a gene: 12. The germline gives CDR1 MNHEY, CDR2 SVGAGI. CDR3 length: 14 residues. The CDR3 nucleotides are TGTGCCAGCAGTGATAGCAGGGGGCGCAGGGGGCAGTACTTC. Translated: CASSDSRGRRGQYF.

The rearrangement joins TRBV19 to TRBJ1-6, with 7 bases aligning to TRBD1. J gave up 7 bases and V 5 bases, and 5 bases lay outside the gene matches. Looked up from germline, CDR1 is LNHDA and CDR2 is SQIVND (reference sequence). This CDR3 has 14 amino acids. The CDR3 DNA sequence: TGTGCCAGTAGTGCCGACAGGGAAAATTCACCCCTCCACTTT. Translated, it gives CASSADRENSPLHF.

The genes are TRBV19 and TRBJ2-7; 8 nucleotides match TRBD1. In germline, CDR1 is LNHDA, CDR2 SQIVND (reference sequence). The CDR3 consists of 15 residues. V gave up 5 bases and J gave up 3 bases; unmatched junction bases: 9. The CDR3 region is CASSAPGQEFYEQYF. The CDR3 DNA sequence: TGTGCCAGTAGTGCTCCGGGACAGGAGTTCTACGAGCAGTACTTC.

The CDR3 protein is CASARGTGGGNEQFF. Written as DNA, the CDR3 is TGTGCCAGCGCGCGGGGGACGGGGGGAGGCAATGAGCAGTTCTTC. The J gene is TRBJ2-1, the V gene TRBV25-1; 7 bases are a match to TRBD2. CDR1 and CDR2 (germline): MGHDK, SYGVNS. The J segment lost 6 bases and the V segment lost 8 bases, leaving 13 bases of the junction unmatched. This CDR3 is 15 amino acids long.

The V gene is TRBV5-1, the J gene TRBJ2-3; TRBD2 agrees at 10 bases. Germline V gene lookup returns CDR1 SGHRS and CDR2 YFSETQ. This CDR3 region has 16 residues. V trimming: 2 bases; J trimming: 2 bases; junction bases outside the gene matches: 5. CDR3 nucleotide sequence: TGCGCCAGCAGCTTAAGCGGGGGGGTAATCACAGATACGCAGTATTTT. It is translated as CASSLSGGVITDTQYF.

V is TRBV7-2 and J is TRBJ2-7, with D maybe TRBD2 (7 bases). The CDR3 spans 14 residues. V lost 5 bases and J lost 5, with 16 bases in between. Looked up from germline, CDR1 is SGHTA and CDR2 is FQGNSA. The CDR3 reads CASSRRRGGNEQYF. The CDR3 region has the DNA TGTGCCAGCAGCCGCCGGAGGGGGGGCAACGAGCAGTACTTC.

The CDR3 protein is CASSYSRDEQYF. The CDR3 DNA reads as TGTGCCAGCAGTTACTCGAGGGACGAGCAGTACTTC. The V and J genes are TRBV6-5 and TRBJ2-7, with D tentatively TRBD2 (5 bases). The CDR3 is 12 residues long. Germline V gene sequence: CDR1 MNHEY, CDR2 SVGAGI. Trimming stripped 0 bases from V and 5 bases from J, with 5 bases between.

The V call is TRBV5-1, the J call TRBJ1-2, with D hard to call. V lost 4 bases and J lost 8, with 9 bases in between. The CDR3 covers 11 residues. Germline V gene lookup returns CDR1 SGHRS and CDR2 YFSETQ. In DNA form, the CDR3 reads TGCGCCAGCAGCGGAGGTGCGGGCTACACCTTC. Protein: CASSGGAGYTF.

The chain is built from TRBV4-3 and TRBJ1-2; D possibly corresponds to TRBD1 (6 bases). Trimming shortened V by 0 bases and J by 8 bases, and 16 bases separated the two germline ends. The CDR3 runs 15 residues. Germline lookup yields CDR1 LGHNA and CDR2 YSLEER. The CDR3: CASSQDLNRVEGYTF. The CDR3 nucleotides read TGCGCCAGCAGCCAAGATCTAAACAGGGTGGAGGGCTACACCTTC.

This chain connects TRBV14 to TRBJ2-7; TRBD1 matches at 12 bases. CDR3 length: 21 amino acids. The germline V gene has CDR1 SGHDN and CDR2 FVKESK. With 4 bases clipped from V and 2 bases from J, the junction kept 21 bases outside the gene matches. The CDR3 nucleotides read TGTGCCAGCAGCCGATCCGCCGGGACAGGGGGCGCAGGGGAGGGACCCTACGAGCAGTACTTC. This sequence encodes CASSRSAGTGGAGEGPYEQYF.